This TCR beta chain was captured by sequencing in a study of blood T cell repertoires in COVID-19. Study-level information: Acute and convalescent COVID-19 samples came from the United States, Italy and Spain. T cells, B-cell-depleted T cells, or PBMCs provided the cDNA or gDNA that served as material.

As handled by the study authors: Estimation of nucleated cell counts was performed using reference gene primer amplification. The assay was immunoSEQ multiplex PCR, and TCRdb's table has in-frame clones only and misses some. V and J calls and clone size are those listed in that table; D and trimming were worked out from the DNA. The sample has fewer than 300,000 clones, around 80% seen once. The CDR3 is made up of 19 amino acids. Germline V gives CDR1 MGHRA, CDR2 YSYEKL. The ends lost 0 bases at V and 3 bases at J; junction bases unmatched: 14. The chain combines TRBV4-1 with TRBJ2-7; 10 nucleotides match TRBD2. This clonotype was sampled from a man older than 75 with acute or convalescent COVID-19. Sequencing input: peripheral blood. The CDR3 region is CASSQESTVRLAGDYEQYF. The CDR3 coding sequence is TGCGCCAGCAGCCAAGAATCTACGGTGCGGCTAGCGGGGGACTACGAGCAGTACTTC.